The 30 T cell receptor beta chains below were found in one sample sequenced in a study of CD8 T cells in Susac syndrome. The authors reverse transcribed roughly 0.5 to 1 ug RNA with random hexamers. TCRdb processed the immunoSEQ multiplex PCR reads anew with MiXCR; each CDR3 protein has one entry. The data hold roughly 170,000 distinct CDR3 sequences, with roughly 92% observed a single time. The sample consisted of CD4+ T cells from PBMCs. All receptors come from a human donor with multiple sclerosis.

This clonotype has a single count. This chain uses TRBV12-3 or TRBV12-4 with TRBJ2-1; D is unclear. The CDR3 runs 13 residues. V was shortened by 6 bases and J by 3 bases, with 9 bases between the two germline ends. In DNA form, the CDR3 reads TGTGCCAGCAGCAGACTCATCTACAATGAGCAGTTCTTC. Translation: CASSRLIYNEQFF.

The gene calls are TRBV20-1 and TRBJ1-4; TRBD1 agrees at 7 bases. Germline V gives CDR1 DFQATT, CDR2 SNEGSKA (reference sequence). The trim removed 8 bases at V and 0 bases at J, leaving 12 bases unmatched. CDR3 length equals 16 residues. The CDR3 coding sequence is TGCAGTACACCACGGACAGGTGATGCAACTAATGAAAAACTGTTTTTT. Its translation is CSTPRTGDATNEKLFF.

The chain has TRBV5-1 and TRBJ1-2, with TRBD1 as a possible D gene (5 bases). Trimming took 0 bases from V and 7 from J, leaving 13 bases between them. Germline values: CDR1 SGHRS, CDR2 YFSETQ. This CDR3 region has 14 residues. The CDR3 coding sequence is TGCGCCAGCAGCTTGGACAGGTCGGCCGGTGGCTACACCTTC. Translation gives CASSLDRSAGGYTF. The entire variable domain, with the rest obtained from reference TRBV5-1 and TRBJ1-2, is as follows: KAGVTQTPRYLIKTRGQQVTLSCSPISGHRSVSWYQQTPGQGLQFLFEYFSETQRNKGNFPGRFSGRQFSNSRSEMNVSTLELGDSALYLCASSLDRSAGGYTFGSGTRLTVV.

The rearrangement joins TRBV3-1 to TRBJ2-3; TRBD1 might be the D (6 bases). V lost 1 base and J 5 bases, leaving 10 bases between the germline ends. Germline lookup yields CDR1 LGHDT and CDR2 YNNKEL (reference sequence). This CDR3 comprises 14 residues. Here the CDR3 DNA reads TGTGCCAGCAGCCAAGCAGGGGTGGGAGATACGCAGTATTTT. It translates to CASSQAGVGDTQYF.

The chain couples TRBV15 to TRBJ1-2; D unresolved. Trimming left V 1 base short and J 4 bases short, with 7 bases between. The CDR3 runs 13 residues. Germline CDR1 and CDR2: LNHNV and YYDKDF (reference sequence). The DNA for the CDR3 is TGTGCCACCAGCAGAGGCAGGCTCTATGGCTACACCTTC. Translating gives CATSRGRLYGYTF.

CDR3 loop: CASSQGLRDQYNEQFF. CDR3 bases: TGTGCCAGCAGCCAAGGACTGCGGGACCAATACAATGAGCAGTTCTTC. The genes are TRBV3-1 and TRBJ2-1; possibly TRBD2 for D (6 bases). Trimming removed 1 base from V and 4 bases from J, with 14 bases in between. CDR3 size: 16 residues. Germline CDR1 LGHDT, CDR2 YNNKEL (reference sequence).

The chain employs TRBV19 and TRBJ2-4; 8 nucleotides line up with TRBD1. The CDR3 runs to 15 residues. The V gene end was trimmed by 4 bases and the J gene end by 7 bases; junction bases not matched to a gene: 9. Germline V lookup: CDR1 LNHDA, CDR2 SQIVND (reference sequence). The CDR3 region has the DNA TGTGCCAGTAGTAAAACGACAGGGGCGGCGAACATTCAGTACTTC. Translation gives CASSKTTGAANIQYF.

This chain joins TRBV7-2 and TRBJ2-3; TRBD2 matches at 13 bases. The germline V gene has CDR1 SGHTA and CDR2 FQGNSA. CDR3 length equals 16 residues. After removal of 2 bases from V and 6 bases from J, the junction contained 5 bases not matched to a gene. This CDR3 reads CASSLWGLAGIDTQYF. DNA for the CDR3: TGTGCCAGCAGCTTATGGGGACTAGCGGGAATTGATACGCAGTATTTT. The whole variable domain, remainder taken from reference TRBV7-2 and TRBJ2-3, is GAGVSQSPSNKVTEKGKDVELRCDPISGHTALYWYRQSLGQGLEFLIYFQGNSAPDKSGLPSDRFSAERTGGSVSTLTIQRTQQEDSAVYLCASSLWGLAGIDTQYFGPGTRLTVL.

The V call is TRBV24-1, the J call TRBJ1-1, with TRBD1 matching 7 bases. CDR1 and CDR2 (germline): KGHDR, SFDVKD. This CDR3 has 14 amino acids. The trim removed 6 bases at V and 1 base at J, leaving 4 bases unmatched. CDR3 DNA sequence: TGTGCCACCAGTCAAACAGGGGCGAACACTGAAGCTTTCTTT. It codes for CATSQTGANTEAFF.

CDR3 in amino acids: CASTKGYEQYF. In DNA, the CDR3 is TGTGCCAGCACGAAGGGCTACGAGCAGTACTTC. The rearrangement joins TRBV6-5 to TRBJ2-7; D remains unclear. Germline V gene data show CDR1 as MNHEY and CDR2 as SVGAGI. Deletions cut 7 bases from V and 3 bases from J, with 7 bases between. The CDR3 sequence is 11 residues long.

The chain couples TRBV20-1 to TRBJ2-7; 8 bases map to TRBD1. The CDR3 has 15 residues. The germline V gene has CDR1 DFQATT and CDR2 SNEGSKA (reference sequence). The J segment lost 4 bases and the V segment lost 3 bases, leaving 11 bases of the junction unmatched. CDR3 DNA sequence: TGCAGTGCTAGTCCCCAGGGGGCAGAAAAGTACGAGCAGTACTTC. It translates to CSASPQGAEKYEQYF.

The genes are TRBV5-1 and TRBJ2-7; possible D gene TRBD1, 5 bases. Germline CDR1 is SGHRS and CDR2 is YFSETQ. Trimming took 0 bases from V and 0 from J, leaving 7 bases between them. This CDR3 is built from 14 residues. In DNA form, the CDR3 reads TGCGCCAGCAGCTTGGGACAGCCCTCCTACGAGCAGTACTTC. It is translated as CASSLGQPSYEQYF.

The chain combines TRBV7-8 with TRBJ2-2; the match to TRBD2 covers 11 bases. CDR1 and CDR2 (germline): SGHVS, FQNEAQ. Trimming at V came to 0 bases and at J to 5 bases, leaving 5 bases not matched to a gene. This CDR3 has 17 residues. CDR3: CASSLALAGVRTGELFF. CDR3 coding DNA: TGTGCCAGCAGCTTAGCACTAGCGGGAGTCCGGACCGGGGAGCTGTTTTTT. The full variable domain, its missing parts supplied by reference TRBV7-8 and TRBJ2-2, is GAGVSQSPRYKVAKRGQDVALRCDPISGHVSLFWYQQALGQGPEFLTYFQNEAQLDKSGLPSDRFFAERPEGSVSTLKIQRTQQEDSAVYLCASSLALAGVRTGELFFGEGSRLTVL.

The chain uses TRBV3-1 and TRBJ2-7; D ambiguous. The CDR3 sequence is 13 residues long. Germline assignment: CDR1 LGHDT and CDR2 YNNKEL (reference sequence). Trimming took off 1 base at V and 6 bases at J, with 10 bases between the two ends. The CDR3 sequence is CASSQAGAPEQYF. DNA of the CDR3: TGTGCCAGCAGCCAAGCCGGTGCCCCCGAGCAGTACTTC.

CDR3 DNA: TGCGCCAGCAGCCAAGATCAAGCGGGAGCAGGCCATGAGCAGTTCTTC. This encodes CASSQDQAGAGHEQFF. This sequence joins TRBV4-3 and TRBJ2-1; 8 nucleotides align to TRBD2. The CDR3 totals 16 residues. Looked up from germline, CDR1 is LGHNA and CDR2 is YSLEER. V shed 0 bases and J 8 bases; nucleotides not matched to a gene: 9.

In this sample, this clonotype turned up a few times. V usage is TRBV5-4 and J usage is TRBJ2-3; D may be TRBD1 (6 bases). The CDR3 covers 14 residues. The V end was cut by 0 bases, the J end by 5 bases, with 10 bases between. In germline, CDR1 is SGHNT, CDR2 YYREEE (reference sequence). This CDR3 is CASSLGRGQDTQYF. In DNA form, the CDR3 reads TGTGCCAGCAGCTTGGGTCGGGGACAAGATACGCAGTATTTT.

V gene TRBV7-9 combines with J gene TRBJ2-1; 11 nucleotides match TRBD1. With 5 bases clipped from V and 7 bases from J, the junction kept 7 bases outside the gene matches. The CDR3 covers 15 residues. Germline V lookup: CDR1 SEHNR, CDR2 FQNEAQ (reference sequence). CDR3 sequence (DNA): TGTGCCAGCAGCACCGGGACAGGGGGTCGGAATGAGCAGTTCTTC. Residues: CASSTGTGGRNEQFF.

The chain combines TRBV12-3 or TRBV12-4 with TRBJ2-7; 7 nucleotides match TRBD1. CDR3 size: 15 residues. Trimming took 1 base from V and 2 from J; bases not matched to a gene: 5. The DNA for the CDR3 is TGTGCCAGCAGTTTAGGGACAGGCTTAACCTACGAGCAGTACTTC. This translates into CASSLGTGLTYEQYF.

This chain joins TRBV30 and TRBJ2-7; the match to TRBD2 covers 8 bases. Germline V lookup: CDR1 GTSNPN, CDR2 SVGIG (reference sequence). The CDR3 extends over 21 amino acids. Trimming at V came to 0 bases and at J to 1 base, leaving 23 bases not matched to a gene. The CDR3 sequence is CAWSVPLSMSYAGGGSYEQYF. The CDR3 DNA follows: TGTGCCTGGAGTGTACCCCTCTCCATGTCTTATGCGGGGGGAGGTTCCTACGAGCAGTACTTC.

V usage is TRBV7-9 and J usage is TRBJ2-7; D gene ambiguous. V shed 2 bases and J shed 6 bases, with 5 bases lying between them. Germline V gene sequence: CDR1 SEHNR, CDR2 FQNEAQ (reference sequence). CDR3 length equals 11 residues. This CDR3 reads CASSLTGEQYF. In DNA, the CDR3 is TGTGCCAGCAGCTTAACGGGCGAGCAGTACTTC.

This clonotype showed up just once. The chain joins TRBV9 to TRBJ1-1; D gene ambiguous. Germline V gene lookup returns CDR1 SGDLS and CDR2 YYNGEE. V was clipped by 4 bases and J by 4 bases, with 11 bases between them. The CDR3 loop spans 13 amino acids. CDR3: CASSPTPVTEAFF. In DNA, the CDR3 is TGTGCCAGCAGCCCCACCCCGGTCACTGAAGCTTTCTTT.

In this sample, this clonotype turned up once. The V gene is TRBV7-9, the J gene TRBJ2-7; no definite D call. This CDR3 is built from 13 residues. Between the trimmed V and J ends, which lost 3 bases and 6 bases, there was a span of 12 bases. Germline-derived CDR1 and CDR2 are SEHNR and FQNEAQ (reference sequence). The CDR3 loop is CASSLPSDSEQYF. The CDR3 region has the DNA TGTGCCAGCAGCTTGCCCTCAGATTCCGAGCAGTACTTC.

The chain recombines TRBV15 with TRBJ2-3; either TRBD1 or TRBD2 may supply D (6 bases each). CDR1 is LNHNV and CDR2 is YYDKDF in the germline V gene (reference sequence). V was shortened by 2 bases and J by 5 bases, with 11 bases between the two germline ends. CDR3 length: 14 residues. CDR3 region: CATSRPEGVDTQYF. CDR3 nucleotide sequence: TGTGCCACCAGCAGACCGGAGGGGGTAGATACGCAGTATTTT.

The rearrangement joins TRBV6-5 to TRBJ2-7; 10 bases agree with TRBD2. The CDR3 spans 15 residues. Germline V gene data show CDR1 as MNHEY and CDR2 as SVGAGI. The V and J ends lost 6 bases and 7 bases, in that order; junction bases with no gene match: 12. The DNA for the CDR3 is TGTGCCAGCAGCCTCATAGCGGGGGGAGTGGGTGAGCAGTACTTC. Protein product: CASSLIAGGVGEQYF.

The CDR3 DNA reads TGTGCCAGCAGTTACTCACAGTACCCTGGGGGTTACGAGCAGTACTTC. This gives the protein CASSYSQYPGGYEQYF. V usage is TRBV6-5 and J usage is TRBJ2-7; D tentatively reads TRBD1 or TRBD2 (5 bases each). Per germline, CDR1 MNHEY and CDR2 SVGAGI. The CDR3 has 16 residues. Between the trimmed V and J ends, which lost 0 bases and 4 bases, there was a span of 16 bases.

This clonotype showed up just a few times. The rearrangement links TRBV9 to TRBJ2-7; D possibly corresponds to TRBD1 (6 bases). V gave up 4 bases and J gave up 3 bases, with 17 bases separating them. The CDR3 covers 15 residues. From germline, CDR1 is SGDLS and CDR2 YYNGEE. The CDR3 protein is CASSPGQSQVYEQYF. The CDR3 DNA follows: TGTGCCAGCAGCCCAGGACAGTCCCAAGTCTACGAGCAGTACTTC.

The chain carries TRBV12-3 or TRBV12-4 and TRBJ1-2, with unresolved D. Trimming took 4 bases from V and 2 from J, leaving 14 bases between them. There are 15 residues in the CDR3. The CDR3 sequence: CASSYGGLWNYGYTF. CDR3 in DNA: TGTGCCAGCAGTTATGGAGGGCTTTGGAACTATGGCTACACCTTC.

J is TRBJ2-5 and V is TRBV28, with D possibly matching TRBD2 (6 bases). This CDR3 has 15 residues. Germline loops: CDR1 MDHEN, CDR2 SYDVKM. The V end was cut by 10 bases, the J end by 1 base, with 19 bases between. The CDR3 DNA reads TGTGCCACCCAGTCCTTGGGCGGGACCCAAGAGACCCAGTACTTC. This translates into CATQSLGGTQETQYF.

This chain uses TRBV19 with TRBJ2-2; tentatively, D is TRBD1 or TRBD2 (7 bases each). CDR3 length equals 14 residues. CDR1 and CDR2 (germline): LNHDA, SQIVND (reference sequence). The V gene lost 8 bases and the J gene lost 6 bases, with 16 bases spanning the gap. CDR3 coding DNA: TGTGCCAGTGGGAGGGGACAGCCTGCCGGGGAGCTGTTTTTT. Translated, it gives CASGRGQPAGELFF.

The CDR3 sequence: CASSWTVSSYNEQFF. The CDR3 nucleotides read TGTGCCAGCAGCTGGACGGTTAGCTCCTACAATGAGCAGTTCTTC. V is TRBV7-9 and J is TRBJ2-1; D gene uncertain. The CDR3 covers 15 residues. Trimming pared 4 bases from V and 0 bases from J, leaving 10 bases between. CDR1 and CDR2 (germline): SEHNR, FQNEAQ (reference sequence).